The rows below give T cell receptor beta chains drawn from one sample of a study of cytomegalovirus exposure and HLA in healthy donors. TCRdb keeps only in-frame clones here, not all; method: immunoSEQ multiplex PCR. The sample has about 360,000 clones, roughly 89% seen once. The sequencing sample was made of PBMCs. These receptors were collected from a woman aged 18-29 years in good health and CMV-seronegative. Each CDR3 is given with its conserved first and last residue. Fields, in order: CDR3 protein, V gene.

CDR3 protein: CASSLYSGTVDYEQYF; V gene: TRBV7-8
CDR3 protein: CASSPPEGRGTDTQYF; V gene: TRBV2
CDR3 protein: CASASGLSSSYEQYF; V gene: TRBV6-5
CDR3 protein: CASSPGRGANEQFF; V gene: TRBV4-1
CDR3 protein: CASSSASGSFVDTQYF; V gene: TRBV6-5
CDR3 protein: CASSFRGAQGGPSTDTQYF; V gene: TRBV4-1
CDR3 protein: CASSLLRQRPYEQYF; V gene: TRBV7-8
CDR3 protein: CASSLSTGWNEQFF; V gene: TRBV7-3
CDR3 protein: CASSQEGMGQGLHGYTF; V gene: TRBV4-2
CDR3 protein: CASQEWTGNYEQYF; V gene: TRBV5-1
CDR3 protein: CATSRGTDHEQYF; V gene: TRBV15
CDR3 protein: CASSEGRNQPQHF; V gene: TRBV6-6
CDR3 protein: CASRGGSGYTF; V gene: TRBV6-5
CDR3 protein: CASNYQYNEQFF; V gene: TRBV2
CDR3 protein: CASSLGPTSGIRNEQFF; V gene: TRBV5-1
CDR3 protein: CASSWDSSYNEQFF; V gene: TRBV28
CDR3 protein: CAWTTGQGNGYTF; V gene: TRBV30
CDR3 protein: CASSLVGGPYEQYF; V gene: TRBV5-5
CDR3 protein: CASRGGNTEAFF; V gene: TRBV4-1
CDR3 protein: CASSQGGTGATLAKNIQYF; V gene: TRBV4-2
CDR3 protein: CASSPKPRTGHNEQYF; V gene: TRBV14
CDR3 protein: CASSPGLAVTYEQYF; V gene: TRBV6-1
CDR3 protein: CASRTDSSNQPQHF; V gene: TRBV6-6
CDR3 protein: CASSSPYRGQTEAFF; V gene: TRBV6-5
CDR3 protein: CASSDRTNSNQPQHF; V gene: TRBV2
CDR3 protein: CASSVLRGNTYEQYF; V gene: TRBV5-4
CDR3 protein: CATQQGSETQYF; V gene: TRBV15
CDR3 protein: CASSLSLREYNEQFF; V gene: TRBV5-4
CDR3 protein: CASSRLGLAGAKGEQFF; V gene: TRBV4-1
CDR3 protein: CASSQVPAGLAGTEQYF; V gene: TRBV4-1
CDR3 protein: CASSLGQVESNQPQHF; V gene: TRBV5-8
CDR3 protein: CASSEQGVLRPYNEQFF; V gene: TRBV2
CDR3 protein: CASSKRGGTGHFYEQYF; V gene: TRBV5-5
CDR3 protein: CASSEARGQPQHF; V gene: TRBV28
CDR3 protein: CASSSGTSSGELFF; V gene: TRBV7-3
CDR3 protein: CASSQSREGGTDTQYF; V gene: TRBV14
CDR3 protein: CASSSAGAWEQYF; V gene: TRBV5-1
CDR3 protein: CASSLALGTDPHF; V gene: TRBV5-1
CDR3 protein: CASSLSPVQFF; V gene: TRBV28